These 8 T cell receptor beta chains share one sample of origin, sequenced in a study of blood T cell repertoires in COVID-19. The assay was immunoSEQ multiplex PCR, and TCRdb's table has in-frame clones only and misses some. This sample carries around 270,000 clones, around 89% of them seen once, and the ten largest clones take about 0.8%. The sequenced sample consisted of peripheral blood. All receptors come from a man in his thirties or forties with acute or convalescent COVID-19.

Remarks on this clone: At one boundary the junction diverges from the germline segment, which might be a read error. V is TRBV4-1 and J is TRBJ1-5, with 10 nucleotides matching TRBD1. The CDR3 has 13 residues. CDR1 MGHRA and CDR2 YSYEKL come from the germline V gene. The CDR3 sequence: CASSQLPTGGTYF. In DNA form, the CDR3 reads TGCGCCAGCAGCCAACTCCCGACAGGGGGCACGTATTTT.

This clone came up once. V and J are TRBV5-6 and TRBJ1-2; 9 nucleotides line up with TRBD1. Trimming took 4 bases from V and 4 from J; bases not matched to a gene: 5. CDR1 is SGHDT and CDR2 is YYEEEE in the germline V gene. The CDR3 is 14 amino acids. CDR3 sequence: CASSQGQGRYGYTF. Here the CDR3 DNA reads TGTGCCAGCAGCCAGGGACAGGGCCGCTATGGCTACACCTTC.

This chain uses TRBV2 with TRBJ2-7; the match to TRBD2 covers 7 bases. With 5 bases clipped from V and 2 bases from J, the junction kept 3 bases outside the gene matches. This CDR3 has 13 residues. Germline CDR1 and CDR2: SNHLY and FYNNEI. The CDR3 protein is CASSRGGTYEQYF. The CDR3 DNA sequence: TGTGCCAGCAGTCGCGGGGGAACCTACGAGCAGTACTTC.

CDR3 region: CASSQPGQFSGNTIYF. CDR3 in DNA: TGCGCCAGCAGCCAACCGGGACAGTTCTCTGGAAACACCATATATTTT. This rearrangement joins TRBV4-1 to TRBJ1-3; 7 nucleotides match TRBD1. Looked up from germline, CDR1 is MGHRA and CDR2 is YSYEKL. The CDR3 loop spans 16 amino acids. The V and J ends lost 2 bases and 0 bases, in that order; junction bases with no gene match: 4.

The CDR3 spells CASRPDRGSYNEQFF. DNA for the CDR3: TGTGCCAGCAGGCCGGACAGGGGCTCCTACAATGAGCAGTTCTTC. The J gene is TRBJ2-1, the V gene TRBV6-5, with 9 bases lining up with TRBD1. Germline CDR1 MNHEY, CDR2 SVGAGI. The CDR3 extends over 15 amino acids. J was trimmed by 0 bases and V by 6 bases; bases with no gene match: 3.

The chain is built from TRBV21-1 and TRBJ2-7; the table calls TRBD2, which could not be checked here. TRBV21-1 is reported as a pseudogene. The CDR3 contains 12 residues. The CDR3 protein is CASSDPSAEQYF. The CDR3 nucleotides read TGTGCCAGCAGCGACCCTAGCGCCGAGCAGTACTTC.

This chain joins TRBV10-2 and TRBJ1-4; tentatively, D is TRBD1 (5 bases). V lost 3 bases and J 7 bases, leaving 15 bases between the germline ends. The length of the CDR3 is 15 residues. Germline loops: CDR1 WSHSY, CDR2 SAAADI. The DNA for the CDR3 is TGCGCCAGCAGTGACAGGGACTACGGAGGTGAAAAACTGTTTTTT. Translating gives CASSDRDYGGEKLFF.

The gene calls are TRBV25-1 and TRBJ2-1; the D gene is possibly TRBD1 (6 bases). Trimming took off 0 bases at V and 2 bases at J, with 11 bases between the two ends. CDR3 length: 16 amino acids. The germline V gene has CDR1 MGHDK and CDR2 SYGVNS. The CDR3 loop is CASSEYGRGTYNEQFF. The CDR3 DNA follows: TGTGCCAGCAGTGAATATGGCAGGGGTACCTACAATGAGCAGTTCTTC.